This T cell receptor (beta chain) was profiled in a study of blood T cells in healthy people across ages. Broader study findings: Older age went with lower TCR beta diversity per million T cells, in a roughly linear way.

A second about 7 to 11 cycle PCR used barcoded and J-beta primers. TCRdb analysed the 5' RACE reads with MiXCR anew, one entry per CDR3 protein. Here the sample spans fewer than 1,000,000 distinct CDR3 sequences, more than 35% being singletons. This clonotype was detected only a few times. Antigen specificity is unknown. The sequencing input was blood. The TCR originated in an elderly man in good health.

The CDR3 spells CASSVEPGLNTGELFF. In DNA, the CDR3 is TGTGCCAGCAGCGTAGAGCCGGGACTGAACACCGGGGAGCTGTTTTTT. The rearrangement links TRBV9 to TRBJ2-2; D possibly corresponds to TRBD2 (6 bases). The germline CDR1 and CDR2 sequences are SGDLS and YYNGEE. The CDR3 is 16 amino acids. V shed 0 bases and J shed 1 base, with 10 bases lying between them.